The 27 T cell receptor beta chains given below trace back to one sample, sequenced in a study of CXCR3-negative and CXCR3-positive naive CD8 T cells. Their antigens remain unidentified. 5' RACE that incorporated UMI labels was used to prepare the TRB cDNA libraries. One entry per CDR3 protein, without DNA, is what TCRdb gives after re-calling the 5' RACE reads. This table lists 3,000 or so distinct CDR3 sequences. Study-wide results and limits: For CXCR3-positive naive cells, TRB CDR3s were more hydrophobic than those of CXCR3-negative naive cells.

The sample taken for sequencing was naive CXCR3+ CD8+ T cells from blood. Regarding subset: CD45RO-CCR7+CD27+CD95- naive CD8+ T cells expressing CXCR3 (TNR3+). The receptors originated from a human donor in good health. Some clones in this sample may be carry-over from other donors' samples.

The chain joins TRBV12-3 or TRBV12-4 to TRBJ2-1; TCRdb designates TRBD2, a call that cannot be tested without DNA. The CDR3 spans 15 residues. This CDR3 is CASSPGLAGLLGQFF.

The rearrangement links TRBV19 to TRBJ1-1. CDR1 LNHDA and CDR2 SQIVND come from the germline V gene (reference sequence). There are 13 residues in the CDR3. The CDR3 here is CATSWTLNTEAFF.

This chain uses TRBV7-2 with TRBJ2-3; TCRdb returns TRBD2, unconfirmable since there is no DNA. Germline V lookup: CDR1 SGHTA, CDR2 FQGNSA. The CDR3 covers 15 residues. CDR3 in amino acids: CASGRTSGSTDTQYF.

According to its frequency, this clonotype is medium-sized (0.01 to 0.1%). This chain links TRBV9 with TRBJ2-7; TCRdb's D call of TRBD1 is untestable without DNA. The germline V gene has CDR1 SGDLS and CDR2 YYNGEE. This CDR3 has 14 amino acids. The CDR3 loop is CASSVRESSYEQYF.

The chain employs TRBV19 and TRBJ2-1. Germline CDR1 and CDR2: LNHDA and SQIVND (reference sequence). The CDR3 is 13 residues long. The CDR3 loop reads CASSSGAYNEQFF.

V gene TRBV12-3 or TRBV12-4 combines with J gene TRBJ1-1; absent DNA, TCRdb's TRBD1 call cannot be checked. The CDR3 is made up of 11 amino acids. The CDR3 region is CASSSQGSAFF.

The chain recombines TRBV2 with TRBJ2-3. The CDR3 is 13 amino acids. Per germline, CDR1 SNHLY and CDR2 FYNNEI. The CDR3 protein is CASSELRTYSPYF. Together with reference TRBV2 and TRBJ2-3, the CDR3 gives the full variable domain: EPEVTQTPSHQVTQMGQEVILRCVPISNHLYFYWYRQILGQKVEFLVSFYNNEISEKSEIFDDQFSVERPDGSNFTLKIRSTKLEDSAMYFCASSELRTYSPYFGPGTRLTVL.

Considering frequency, this clonotype is medium-sized. This chain joins TRBV7-6 and TRBJ1-5. CDR1 and CDR2 (germline): SGHVS, FNYEAQ. CDR3 length: 13 amino acids. The CDR3 loop reads CASSLRGTAPQHF.

According to its frequency, this clonotype is medium-sized. This rearrangement joins TRBV4-1 to TRBJ2-3; with no DNA, the TCRdb D assignment of TRBD1 cannot be verified. The germline V gene encodes CDR1 MGHRA and CDR2 YSYEKL. The CDR3 extends over 16 amino acids. The CDR3 spells CASSQESGTTTDTQYF.

V gene TRBV7-2 combines with J gene TRBJ1-2; lacking DNA, the TRBD1 call made by TCRdb goes unchecked. Germline CDR1 reads SGHTA; CDR2 reads FQGNSA. This CDR3 contains 13 residues. This chain's CDR3 is CASSLDTNYGYTF.

Judged by frequency, this clonotype is medium-sized. This chain links TRBV12-3 or TRBV12-4 with TRBJ2-1. This CDR3 is 16 amino acids long. The CDR3 is CASSLVTGRSYNEQFF.

This clonotype ranks as medium-sized (0.01 to 0.1%) in terms of frequency. J is TRBJ2-7 and V is TRBV29-1; the D call of TRBD1 rests on TCRdb alone, since no DNA is present to check it. This CDR3 region has 13 residues. The germline V gene encodes CDR1 SQVTM and CDR2 ANQGSEA. CDR3 sequence: CSVSGGSSYEQYF.

The chain joins TRBV25-1 to TRBJ1-4; the TCRdb D gene call, TRBD1, has no DNA to confirm it. This CDR3 has 18 amino acids. CDR1 and CDR2 from the germline V gene are MGHDK and SYGVNS. The CDR3 sequence: CASSEYFLGHRGEEKLFF.

This rearrangement joins TRBV4-1 to TRBJ2-4. Germline CDR1 and CDR2: MGHRA and YSYEKL. The CDR3 spans 17 residues. Here the CDR3 reads CASSQSTGGRKKNIQYF.

This clonotype is medium-sized by frequency. The chain joins TRBV30 to TRBJ2-1. Germline CDR1 and CDR2: GTSNPN and SVGIG (reference sequence). This CDR3 region has 13 residues. The CDR3 loop reads CAWSVHGANEQFF. Variable domain in full (rest from reference TRBV30 and TRBJ2-1): SQTIHQWPATLVQPVGSPLSLECTVEGTSNPNLYWYRQAAGRGLQLLFYSVGIGQISSEVPQNLSASRPQDRQFILSSKKLLLSDSGFYLCAWSVHGANEQFFGPGTRLTVL.

Frequency places this clonotype as medium-sized. This rearrangement joins TRBV5-1 to TRBJ1-2; TCRdb picks TRBD1, but there is no DNA to check that call. CDR1 and CDR2 (germline): SGHRS, YFSETQ. The CDR3 loop spans 15 amino acids. The CDR3 reads CASSYLPGGNYGYTF.

This clonotype is classed as medium-sized by frequency. This chain connects TRBV24-1 to TRBJ2-3; TCRdb picks TRBD2, but there is no DNA to check that call. The CDR3 sequence is 16 residues long. CDR1 is KGHDR, CDR2 SFDVKD, per germline. The CDR3 sequence: CATSGGAGEITDTQYF.

This clonotype is identified as medium-sized (0.01 to 0.1%) from frequency. This CDR3 is CASSEIGTAYGYTF. The gene calls are TRBV2 and TRBJ1-2; with no DNA, the TCRdb D assignment of TRBD1 cannot be verified. Germline V CDR1 and CDR2: SNHLY, FYNNEI. CDR3 length: 14 amino acids.

V is TRBV29-1 and J is TRBJ2-1. There are 12 residues in the CDR3. CDR1 and CDR2 (germline): SQVTM, ANQGSEA. This CDR3 is CSVEDLQMKQFF.

This clonotype is labeled medium-sized based on frequency. The chain links TRBV29-1 to TRBJ2-3; TCRdb outputs TRBD1, but without DNA this stays unchecked. CDR3 length: 13 amino acids. CDR1 and CDR2 from the germline V gene are SQVTM and ANQGSEA. The chain's CDR3 is CSVTRADTDTQYF.

This clonotype is deemed medium-sized by its frequency. The rearrangement joins TRBV20-1 to TRBJ2-3; TCRdb's D gene call, TRBD2, goes unchecked for lack of DNA. The V gene's germline CDR1 is DFQATT and CDR2 SNEGSKA (reference sequence). CDR3 size: 15 residues. The CDR3 spells CSASLAGAHKDTQYF.

This clonotype is medium-sized by frequency. The chain's CDR3 is CASSPGLAVYEQYF. This chain joins TRBV5-6 and TRBJ2-7; TCRdb returns TRBD2, unconfirmable since there is no DNA. CDR1 and CDR2 from the germline V gene are SGHDT and YYEEEE. The CDR3 extends over 14 amino acids.

The CDR3 spells CASSPSGTEQYF. The chain combines TRBV7-3 with TRBJ2-3; TCRdb selects TRBD1, and the lack of DNA leaves this call unchecked. The germline CDR1 and CDR2 sequences are SGHTA and FQGTGA. The CDR3 totals 12 residues.

The CDR3 is CASSQDSGQDTDTQYF. The V gene is TRBV4-3, the J gene TRBJ2-3; as DNA is missing, the TRBD1 call by TCRdb cannot be tested. CDR1 is LGHNA, CDR2 YSLEER, per germline. There are 16 residues in the CDR3.

The chain recombines TRBV11-2 with TRBJ2-3; TCRdb gives TRBD2 as the D gene, but with no DNA this cannot be confirmed. This CDR3 spans 17 amino acids. Germline lookup yields CDR1 SGHAT and CDR2 FQNNGV. CDR3 protein: CASSFSTSGPSTDTQYF.

Measured by frequency, this clonotype is medium-sized. This chain connects TRBV4-3 to TRBJ1-2. The germline CDR1 and CDR2 sequences are LGHNA and YSLEER. The CDR3 runs 15 residues. The CDR3 loop reads CASSQDQVGNYGYTF.

This chain uses TRBV5-5 with TRBJ2-5; the D gene TCRdb calls, TRBD1, cannot be checked with no DNA. CDR1 SGHKS and CDR2 YYEKEE come from the germline V gene (reference sequence). This CDR3 region has 16 residues. CDR3 residues: CASSSLAGAPQETQYF.